The subject of this entry is one TCR beta chain. Antigen specificity is unknown. These data come from a study of cytomegalovirus exposure and HLA in healthy donors. Study observations and caveats: The authors excluded some V segments, including TRBV6-2 and TRBV6-3, as indistinguishable. Researchers reported in a later analysis that a missense DCLRE1C variant was tied to TCR beta V- and J-gene trimming. Published work reported that the classifier diagnosed cytomegalovirus status with high specificity and sensitivity. The authors later found HLA-associated TCR beta chains more clonally expanded than equally common others.

Germline V gives CDR1 SEHNR, CDR2 FQNEAQ (reference sequence). The CDR3 consists of 13 residues. V lost 5 bases to trimming and J lost 8 bases; unmatched junction nucleotides: 3. It was with 60 Vbeta and 13 Jbeta primers that the PCR ran. Generated by immunoSEQ multiplex PCR, the TCRdb table keeps only in-frame clones and is missing some. The repertoire holds about 190,000 clones, around 77% seen once, with roughly 1.5% in the top ten. This chain links TRBV7-9 with TRBJ2-1; 10 nucleotides match TRBD1. The TCR originated in a woman under 30 in good health and CMV-seronegative. Sequenced material: PBMCs. The CDR3 sequence: CASSQGTGDEQFF. For the CDR3, the DNA is TGTGCCAGCAGCCAGGGGACAGGGGATGAGCAGTTCTTC.